This TCR beta chain was retrieved from a study of regulatory T cells in long-lasting Graves disease. Per the germline V gene, CDR1 is LGHNT and CDR2 is FRNRAP. The length of the CDR3 is 17 residues. The V and J ends lost 1 base and 6 bases, in that order; junction bases with no gene match: 9. Stated time point: newly diagnosed GD, antithyroid drugs for less than 3 months. Researchers made the TCR library from RNA that was extracted from PBMCs. TCR beta libraries were built with iRepertoire HTBI primers and Arm-PCR of CDR3 regions. TCRdb used MiXCR to reprocess the multiplex PCR reads, holding one entry per CDR3 protein. The table shows 530,000 or so distinct CDR3 sequences, with around 16% occurring only once. This sample also appeared in a second study, on T cells in Graves' hyperthyroidism and ophthalmopathy.

V gene TRBV12-5 combines with J gene TRBJ2-3; 11 bases are a match to TRBD2. The sequencing used peripheral blood mononuclear cells (PBMCs), collected at new diagnosis, from a patient treated with antithyroid drugs. This receptor was obtained from a man aged 18 to 29 with Graves disease. The CDR3 bases are TGTGCTAGTGGTTTGGGTAGGCTAGCGGGAGGACCGGATACGCAGTATTTT. Amino acid sequence: CASGLGRLAGGPDTQYF.